These T cell receptor beta chains were read from a single sample in a study of blood T cell repertoires in COVID-19. Generated by immunoSEQ multiplex PCR, the TCRdb table keeps only in-frame clones and is missing some. This table holds 25,000 to 35,000 clones, approximately 80% found once. The sequenced sample consisted of peripheral blood. These receptor sequences come from a man between 65 and 85 years old with active COVID-19. Both conserved end residues are part of each CDR3. A D gene is named only where the DNA matches it firmly. Clone sizes are given selectively: once, few, many, or a class where the clone is expanded.

J gene: TRBJ2-2; D gene: NA; clone size: NA; V gene: TRBV6-6; CDR3 protein: CASSYSPVNTGELFF; CDR3 DNA: TGTGCCAGCAGTTACTCGCCGGTGAACACCGGGGAGCTGTTTTTT
J gene: TRBJ2-5; D gene: TRBD2; clone size: NA; V gene: TRBV11-2; CDR3 protein: CASSLTRTSHTQYF; CDR3 DNA: TGTGCCAGCAGCTTAACGAGGACTAGCCACACCCAGTACTTC
J gene: TRBJ2-1; D gene: TRBD2; clone size: NA; V gene: TRBV6-5; CDR3 protein: CASSYMTSGGYNEQFF; CDR3 DNA: TGTGCCAGCAGTTACATGACTAGCGGGGGGTACAATGAGCAGTTCTTC
J gene: TRBJ1-5; D gene: NA; clone size: NA; V gene: TRBV21-1; CDR3 protein: CASSKVKGSRGSQPQHF; CDR3 DNA: TGTGCCAGCAGCAAAGTTAAGGGGTCGAGAGGCTCTCAGCCCCAGCATTTT
J gene: TRBJ2-5; D gene: TRBD2; clone size: NA; V gene: TRBV19; CDR3 protein: CASSITAGGLETQYF; CDR3 DNA: TGTGCCAGTAGTATAACGGCGGGGGGGCTGGAGACCCAGTACTTC
J gene: TRBJ2-3; D gene: NA; clone size: NA; V gene: TRBV5-1; CDR3 protein: CASSFGEGTQYF; CDR3 DNA: TGCGCCAGCAGCTTCGGAGAAGGTACGCAGTATTTT
J gene: TRBJ1-1; D gene: NA; clone size: NA; V gene: TRBV6-5; CDR3 protein: CASRQTGANTEAFF; CDR3 DNA: TGTGCCAGCAGGCAGACAGGAGCTAACACTGAAGCTTTCTTT
J gene: TRBJ1-1; D gene: NA; clone size: few; V gene: TRBV7-9; CDR3 protein: CASSPDGGMNTEAFF; CDR3 DNA: TGTGCCAGCAGCCCCGACGGGGGGATGAACACTGAAGCTTTCTTT
J gene: TRBJ2-2; D gene: NA; clone size: once; V gene: TRBV29-1; CDR3 protein: CSVDCGTQTNTGELFF; CDR3 DNA: TGCAGCGTTGATTGTGGGACTCAAACGAACACCGGGGAGCTGTTTTTT
J gene: TRBJ2-7; D gene: TRBD1; clone size: hyperexpanded; V gene: TRBV7-9; CDR3 protein: CASSLDRGHEQYF; CDR3 DNA: TGTGCCAGCAGCCTGGACAGGGGGCACGAGCAGTACTTC
J gene: TRBJ1-2; D gene: TRBD1; clone size: NA; V gene: TRBV28; CDR3 protein: CASSSGQDVNYGYTF; CDR3 DNA: TGTGCCAGCAGTTCGGGACAGGATGTTAACTATGGCTACACCTTC
J gene: TRBJ1-2; D gene: NA; clone size: medium-sized; V gene: TRBV9; CDR3 protein: CASSTQTEMLNYGYTF; CDR3 DNA: TGTGCCAGCAGCACCCAGACGGAGATGCTGAACTATGGCTACACCTTC
J gene: TRBJ1-6; D gene: TRBD1; clone size: NA; V gene: TRBV28; CDR3 protein: CASRVTGGTRALHF; CDR3 DNA: TGTGCCAGCAGGGTGACAGGGGGTACCAGGGCCCTCCACTTT
J gene: TRBJ2-5; D gene: TRBD2; clone size: once; V gene: TRBV10-2; CDR3 protein: CASSESLRTSGVGTQYF; CDR3 DNA: TGCGCCAGCAGTGAGTCTCTTAGGACTAGCGGGGTTGGGACCCAGTACTTC
J gene: TRBJ2-7; D gene: NA; clone size: NA; V gene: TRBV5-6; CDR3 protein: CASTGRGTYEQYF; CDR3 DNA: TGTGCCAGCACCGGAAGGGGTACCTACGAGCAGTACTTC
J gene: TRBJ2-5; D gene: TRBD2; clone size: NA; V gene: TRBV7-8; CDR3 protein: CASCEKAGGYQETQYF; CDR3 DNA: TGTGCCAGCTGCGAAAAGGCGGGGGGGTACCAAGAGACCCAGTACTTC
J gene: TRBJ1-4; D gene: NA; clone size: NA; V gene: TRBV12-3/TRBV12-4; CDR3 protein: CASSGSNEKLFF; CDR3 DNA: TGTGCCAGCAGTGGGAGTAATGAAAAACTGTTTTTT
J gene: TRBJ1-6; D gene: NA; clone size: few; V gene: TRBV7-2; CDR3 protein: CASSPVPPGREYNSPLHF; CDR3 DNA: TGTGCCAGCAGCCCAGTACCCCCCGGGAGGGAATATAATTCACCCCTCCACTTT
J gene: TRBJ1-5; D gene: NA; clone size: few; V gene: TRBV7-8; CDR3 protein: CASSQGGENQPQHF; CDR3 DNA: TGTGCCAGCAGCCAAGGGGGGGAGAATCAGCCCCAGCATTTT
J gene: TRBJ2-7; D gene: TRBD1; clone size: NA; V gene: TRBV30; CDR3 protein: CAWKQGLESYEQYF; CDR3 DNA: TGTGCCTGGAAACAGGGGCTAGAGTCCTACGAGCAGTACTTC
J gene: TRBJ1-2; D gene: NA; clone size: once; V gene: TRBV5-1; CDR3 protein: CASSRGDTGYGYTF; CDR3 DNA: TGCGCCAGCAGCCGAGGGGACACTGGCTATGGCTACACCTTC
J gene: TRBJ2-4; D gene: NA; clone size: NA; V gene: TRBV28; CDR3 protein: CASSLAVLGAGLELPNIQYF; CDR3 DNA: TGTGCCAGCAGTTTAGCGGTTCTCGGTGCGGGGTTAGAGCTCCCAAACATTCAGTACTTC
J gene: TRBJ2-7; D gene: NA; clone size: NA; V gene: TRBV10-1; CDR3 protein: CASSRGYEQYF; CDR3 DNA: TGCGCCAGCAGTAGAGGGTACGAGCAGTACTTC
J gene: TRBJ2-1; D gene: TRBD1; clone size: NA; V gene: TRBV25-1; CDR3 protein: CAARRGGSYNEQFF; CDR3 DNA: TGTGCCGCCCGCCGAGGGGGCAGCTACAATGAGCAGTTCTTC
J gene: TRBJ2-5; D gene: NA; clone size: NA; V gene: TRBV11-3; CDR3 protein: CASSLEGGPAGTQYF; CDR3 DNA: TGTGCCAGCAGCTTAGAGGGGGGGCCTGCGGGGACCCAGTACTTC
J gene: TRBJ1-1; D gene: TRBD1; clone size: NA; V gene: TRBV9; CDR3 protein: CASSVAGNRGSEAFF; CDR3 DNA: TGTGCCAGCAGCGTAGCGGGAAACAGGGGATCTGAAGCTTTTTTT
J gene: TRBJ2-3; D gene: NA; clone size: NA; V gene: TRBV3-1/TRBV3-2; CDR3 protein: CASSPRLAPDTQYF; CDR3 DNA: TGTGCCAGCAGCCCCCGTCTAGCCCCAGATACGCAGTATTTT
J gene: TRBJ2-1; D gene: TRBD1; clone size: NA; V gene: TRBV5-1; CDR3 protein: CASNQGAQWGGQFF; CDR3 DNA: TGCGCCAGCAATCAGGGGGCCCAATGGGGAGGGCAGTTCTTC
J gene: TRBJ2-1; D gene: NA; clone size: NA; V gene: TRBV2; CDR3 protein: CASRQYNEQFF; CDR3 DNA: TGTGCCAGCAGACAGTACAATGAGCAGTTCTTC
J gene: TRBJ2-3; D gene: TRBD1; clone size: NA; V gene: TRBV3-1/TRBV3-2; CDR3 protein: CASSQGCQGAPGDTQYF; CDR3 DNA: TGTGCCAGCAGCCAAGGGTGCCAGGGGGCCCCTGGAGATACGCAGTATTTT
J gene: TRBJ1-1; D gene: NA; clone size: NA; V gene: TRBV10-3; CDR3 protein: CAVMEGAEAFF; CDR3 DNA: TGTGCCGTCATGGAAGGGGCTGAAGCTTTCTTT
J gene: TRBJ2-7; D gene: TRBD1; clone size: NA; V gene: TRBV15; CDR3 protein: CATSSLRGYEQYF; CDR3 DNA: TGTGCCACCAGCAGTCTCAGGGGGTACGAGCAGTACTTC
J gene: TRBJ2-5; D gene: TRBD2; clone size: few; V gene: TRBV7-2; CDR3 protein: CASSAGTSGKTQYF; CDR3 DNA: TGTGCCAGCAGCGCCGGGACTAGTGGGAAGACCCAGTACTTC
J gene: TRBJ1-2; D gene: TRBD1; clone size: NA; V gene: TRBV30; CDR3 protein: CAWSVPGTGPFRYTF; CDR3 DNA: TGTGCCTGGAGTGTACCCGGGACAGGGCCTTTCCGCTACACCTTC
J gene: TRBJ2-5; D gene: TRBD1; clone size: NA; V gene: TRBV7-8; CDR3 protein: CASSDTGGETQYF; CDR3 DNA: TGTGCCAGCAGCGATACAGGGGGAGAGACCCAGTACTTC
J gene: TRBJ2-7; D gene: TRBD2; clone size: NA; V gene: TRBV7-2; CDR3 protein: CASSSERGAPITEQYF; CDR3 DNA: TGTGCCAGCAGCTCCGAGCGGGGGGCGCCTATAACCGAGCAGTACTTC
J gene: TRBJ2-2; D gene: TRBD1; clone size: NA; V gene: TRBV19; CDR3 protein: CASTSGDRGQSGELFF; CDR3 DNA: TGTGCCAGTACCTCTGGGGACAGGGGGCAAAGCGGGGAGCTGTTTTTT